One T cell receptor (beta chain) is described in this entry. Germline V CDR1 and CDR2: MDHEN, SYDVKM. V lost 2 bases, J lost 6 bases, and 10 bases lay in between. The CDR3 is 14 residues long. The sample is drawn from a study of blood T cell repertoires in COVID-19. Study-wide context: From T cells, B-cell-depleted T cells, or PBMCs came the material, which was cDNA or gDNA.

In the authors' workflow: Reference gene primer amplification yielded estimated nucleated cell counts. Using immunoSEQ multiplex PCR, the repertoire was profiled, and TCRdb retains in-frame clones only, with some absent. From that table come the V and J calls and clone size; the DNA was used to work out D and trimming. The top ten clones hold more than 3.5% of a sample with under 200,000 clones, roughly four fifths of them seen once. The clonotype was recovered from a woman older than 75 with acute or convalescent COVID-19. The chain carries TRBV28 and TRBJ2-2; no clear D gene. The sample was peripheral blood. As DNA, the CDR3 is TGTGCCAGCAGTTTAGGTGGAGATCCCGGGGAGCTGTTTTTT. This codes for CASSLGGDPGELFF.